What follows describes a single T cell receptor (beta chain). The antigen remains undetermined. This sample stems from a study of shared clonotypes between healthy human individuals. Data came from immunoSEQ multiplex PCR; TCRdb stores just in-frame clones and leaves some out. The profile shows 2 million to 2.5 million clones, roughly 90% of them singletons. Study conclusions and caveats: Clonotype sharing among donors was thought likely to change with sequencing depth.

The receptor comes from a man between 18 and 29 years old in good health. Some clones in this sample may be carry-over from other donors' samples. The sample taken for sequencing was naive CD4+ T cells from PBMCs. Subset given: CD45RA+ positively selected.

This CDR3 is CSVGGRSAYNEQFF. The CDR3 bases are TGCAGCGTTGGCGGGAGGAGTGCCTACAATGAGCAGTTCTTC. The rearrangement links TRBV29-1 to TRBJ2-1; 8 bases fit TRBD2. Germline lookup yields CDR1 SQVTM and CDR2 ANQGSEA. The CDR3 is made up of 14 amino acids. Losses at the gene ends were 4 bases for V and 2 bases for J; bases not matched to a gene: 4.